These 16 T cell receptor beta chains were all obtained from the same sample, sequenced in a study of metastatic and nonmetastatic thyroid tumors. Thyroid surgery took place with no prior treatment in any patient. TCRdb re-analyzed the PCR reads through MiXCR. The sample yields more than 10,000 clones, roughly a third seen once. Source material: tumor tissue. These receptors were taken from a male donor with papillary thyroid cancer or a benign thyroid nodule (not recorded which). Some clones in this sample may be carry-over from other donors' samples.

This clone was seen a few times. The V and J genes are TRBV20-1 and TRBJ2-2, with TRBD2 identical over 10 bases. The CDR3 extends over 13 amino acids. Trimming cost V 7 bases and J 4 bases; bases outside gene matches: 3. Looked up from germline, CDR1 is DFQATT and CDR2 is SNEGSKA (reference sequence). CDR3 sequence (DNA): TGCAGTGTACCTAGCGGGAGCACCGGGGAGCTGTTTTTT. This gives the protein CSVPSGSTGELFF.

CDR3 region: CSASSRNSGNTIYF. The CDR3 coding sequence is TGCAGTGCTTCTTCCCGGAACTCTGGAAACACCATATATTTT. The J gene is TRBJ1-3, the V gene TRBV20-1; unclear D gene. The CDR3 loop spans 14 amino acids. Germline assignment: CDR1 DFQATT and CDR2 SNEGSKA (reference sequence). V was clipped by 5 bases and J by 0 bases, with 11 bases between them.

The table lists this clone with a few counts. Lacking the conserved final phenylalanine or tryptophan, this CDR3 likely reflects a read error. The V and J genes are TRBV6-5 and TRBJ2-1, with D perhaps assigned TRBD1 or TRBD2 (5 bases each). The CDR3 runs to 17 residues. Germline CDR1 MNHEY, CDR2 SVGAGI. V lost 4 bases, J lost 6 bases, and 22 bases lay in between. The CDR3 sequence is CASSSNRDPRRSNEQFL. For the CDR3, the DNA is TGTGCCAGCAGTTCAAACCGGGACCCCCGACGGTCCAATGAGCAGTTCCTC.

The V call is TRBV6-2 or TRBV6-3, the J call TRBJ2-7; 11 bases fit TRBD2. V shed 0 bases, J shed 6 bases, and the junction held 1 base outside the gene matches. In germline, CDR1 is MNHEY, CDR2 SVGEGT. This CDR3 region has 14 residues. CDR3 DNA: TGTGCCAGCAGTTACTCGGGGACTAGCGGCGAGCAGTACTTC. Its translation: CASSYSGTSGEQYF.

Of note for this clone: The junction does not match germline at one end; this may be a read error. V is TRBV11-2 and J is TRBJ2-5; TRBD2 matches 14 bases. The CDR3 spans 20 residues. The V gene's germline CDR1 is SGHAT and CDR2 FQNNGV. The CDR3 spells CASSRSWSPGLAGDQETQYF. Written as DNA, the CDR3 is TGCGCCAGCAGCCGGTCATGGTCCCCGGGACTAGCGGGAGACCAAGAGACCCAGTACTTC.

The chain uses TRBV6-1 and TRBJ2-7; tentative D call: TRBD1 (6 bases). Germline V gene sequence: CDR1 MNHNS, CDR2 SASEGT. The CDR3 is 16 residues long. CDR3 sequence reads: CVISEAGTSSTYEQYF. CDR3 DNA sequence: TGTGTCATCAGTGAAGCCGGGACATCCTCAACCTACGAGCAGTACTTC.

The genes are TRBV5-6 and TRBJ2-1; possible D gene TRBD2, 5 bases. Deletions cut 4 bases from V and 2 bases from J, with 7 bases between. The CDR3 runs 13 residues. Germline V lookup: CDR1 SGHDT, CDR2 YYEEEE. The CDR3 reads CASSAGTYNEQFF. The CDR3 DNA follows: TGTGCCAGCAGCGCCGGGACCTACAATGAGCAGTTCTTC.

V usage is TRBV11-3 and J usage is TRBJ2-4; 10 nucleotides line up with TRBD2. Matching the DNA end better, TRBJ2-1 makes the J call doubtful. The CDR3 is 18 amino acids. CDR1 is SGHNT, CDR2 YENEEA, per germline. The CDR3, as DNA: TGTGCCAGCAGCTTACTGGGCCGGGGACTAGCGAGAGACAATGAGCAGTTCTTC. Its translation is CASSLLGRGLARDNEQFF.

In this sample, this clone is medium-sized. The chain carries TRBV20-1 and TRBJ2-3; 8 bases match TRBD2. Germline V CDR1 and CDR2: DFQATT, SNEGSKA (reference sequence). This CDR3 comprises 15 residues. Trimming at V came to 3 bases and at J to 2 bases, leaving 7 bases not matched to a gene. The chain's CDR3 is CSASRAGGFTDTQYF. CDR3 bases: TGCAGTGCTAGTAGGGCGGGAGGCTTCACAGATACGCAGTATTTT.

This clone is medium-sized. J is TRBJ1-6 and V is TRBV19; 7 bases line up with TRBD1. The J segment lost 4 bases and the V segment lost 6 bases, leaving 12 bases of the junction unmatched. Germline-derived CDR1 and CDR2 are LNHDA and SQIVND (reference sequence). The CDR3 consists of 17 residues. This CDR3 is CASRQTQGVGYNSPLHF. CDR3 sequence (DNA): TGTGCCAGTAGACAAACGCAGGGGGTAGGATATAATTCACCCCTCCACTTT.

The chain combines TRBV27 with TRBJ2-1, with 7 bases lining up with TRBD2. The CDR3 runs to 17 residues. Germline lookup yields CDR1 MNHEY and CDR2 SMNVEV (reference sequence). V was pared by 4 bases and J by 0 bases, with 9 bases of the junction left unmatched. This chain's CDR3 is CASSSPSGLNSYNEQFF. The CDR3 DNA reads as TGTGCCAGCAGTTCTCCTAGCGGTCTAAACTCCTACAATGAGCAGTTCTTC.

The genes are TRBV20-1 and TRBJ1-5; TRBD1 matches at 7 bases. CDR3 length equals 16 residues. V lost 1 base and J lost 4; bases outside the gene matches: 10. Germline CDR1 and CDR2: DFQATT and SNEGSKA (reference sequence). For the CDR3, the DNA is TGCAGTGCTAGAGCTCATAAAGGGGGCCCTAATCAGCCCCAGCATTTT. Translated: CSARAHKGGPNQPQHF.

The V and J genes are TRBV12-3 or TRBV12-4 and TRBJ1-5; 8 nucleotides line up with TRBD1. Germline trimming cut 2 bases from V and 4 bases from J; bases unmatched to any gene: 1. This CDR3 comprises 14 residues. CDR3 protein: CASSLWDRNQPQHF. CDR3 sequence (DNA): TGTGCCAGCAGTTTATGGGACAGGAATCAGCCCCAGCATTTT.

The CDR3 region has the DNA TGTGCCAGCAGTGAAGTGGTCTCCGGTTCACCCCTCCACTTT. Its protein is CASSEVVSGSPLHF. V usage is TRBV6-1 and J usage is TRBJ1-6, with no clear D. This CDR3 spans 14 amino acids. CDR1 and CDR2 (germline): MNHNS, SASEGT. V gave up 1 base and J gave up 9 bases, with 10 bases separating them.

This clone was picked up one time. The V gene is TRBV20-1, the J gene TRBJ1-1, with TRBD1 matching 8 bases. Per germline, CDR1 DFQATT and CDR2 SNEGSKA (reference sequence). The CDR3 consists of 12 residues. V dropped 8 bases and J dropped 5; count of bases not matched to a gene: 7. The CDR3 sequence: CSSNRGVTEAFF. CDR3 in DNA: TGCAGTTCCAACAGGGGGGTAACTGAAGCTTTCTTT.

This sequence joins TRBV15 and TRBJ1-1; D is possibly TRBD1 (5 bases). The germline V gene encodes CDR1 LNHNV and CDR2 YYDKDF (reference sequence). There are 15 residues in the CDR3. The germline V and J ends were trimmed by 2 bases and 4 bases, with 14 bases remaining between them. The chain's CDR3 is CATSRPSGGGTEAFF. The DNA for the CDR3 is TGTGCCACCAGCAGACCCTCTGGGGGGGGCACTGAAGCTTTCTTT.